This T cell receptor beta chain was retrieved from a study of T cells after yellow fever vaccination. V was cut by 6 bases and J by 0 bases, with 9 bases left in between. This CDR3 has 14 amino acids. CDR1 is MNHNS, CDR2 SASEGT, per germline. A universal primer site and UMIs were added as TCR cDNA was made by 5'RACE template switching. MiXCR, applied by TCRdb to the 5' RACE reads, yields one record per CDR3 protein. The data contain about 320,000 distinct CDR3 sequences, 3.5% to 5% of them singletons. This clonotype was recorded at least ten times. The sequence was obtained from a man aged 18 to 30 who received the YFV17D yellow fever vaccine. Specimen: PBMCs, collected 15 days after the yellow fever booster vaccination. The V call is TRBV6-1, the J call TRBJ1-3; maybe TRBD1 (5 bases). The CDR3 reads CASSGTVSGNTIYF. The CDR3 region has the DNA TGTGCCAGCAGCGGGACCGTCTCTGGAAACACCATATATTTT.